The 10 T cell receptor beta chains presented below share a single source sample, sequenced in a study of memory CD4+ T cells and cytomegalovirus serostatus. Single viable CD3+CD4+CD8-CD45RO+ cells were sorted as the memory CD4+ T cells. Using immunoSEQ multiplex PCR, the repertoire was profiled, and TCRdb retains in-frame clones only, with some absent. The sample carries 50,000 to 70,000 clones, about 70% recorded once. The sequencing sample was made of memory CD4+ T cells from blood. These TCRs come from an adult in good health and CMV-seropositive.

This clone was counted ten times or more. The V call is TRBV7-9, the J call TRBJ1-2, with 9 bases that match TRBD1. V lost 2 bases, J lost 7 bases, and 17 bases stayed unmatched. The germline CDR1 and CDR2 sequences are SEHNR and FQNEAQ (reference sequence). The CDR3 is 18 residues long. The CDR3 region has the DNA TGTGCCAGCAGCTTACCTAAGGACAGGGGCCCCCAGTTGGGTGGCTACACCTTC. Translating gives CASSLPKDRGPQLGGYTF. The full variable domain, rest sourced from reference TRBV7-9 and TRBJ1-2, is DTGVSQNPRHKITKRGQNVTFRCDPISEHNRLYWYRQTLGQGPEFLTYFQNEAQLEKSRLLSDRFSAERPKGSFSTLEIQRTEQGDSAMYLCASSLPKDRGPQLGGYTFGSGTRLTVV.

V and J are TRBV27 and TRBJ1-1; D is perhaps TRBD1 (5 bases). V was pared by 7 bases and J by 0 bases, with 12 bases between. From germline, CDR1 is MNHEY and CDR2 SMNVEV (reference sequence). This CDR3 is 14 amino acids long. CDR3 DNA sequence: TGTGCCAGCATCCAACGGGGCCTGAACACTGAAGCTTTCTTT. It specifies CASIQRGLNTEAFF.

The CDR3 DNA is TGTGCCAGCAGCCCCCCGGGAGGAGGGGGGACAGATACGCAGTATTTT. It specifies CASSPPGGGGTDTQYF. The chain has TRBV7-9 and TRBJ2-3, with D perhaps matching TRBD2 (7 bases). The CDR3 is made up of 16 amino acids. The V gene's germline CDR1 is SEHNR and CDR2 FQNEAQ (reference sequence). V lost 5 bases to trimming and J lost 3 bases, with 18 bases between them.

This clone was counted only a few times. The rearrangement uses TRBV20-1 and TRBJ1-1; the match to TRBD1 covers 9 bases. Germline CDR1 reads DFQATT; CDR2 reads SNEGSKA (reference sequence). The CDR3 sequence is 11 residues long. V trimming: 6 bases; J trimming: 10 bases; junction bases outside the gene matches: 6. The CDR3 DNA is TGCAGTGCATGGACAGGGGTGGGAGCTTTCTTT. Its protein product is CSAWTGVGAFF.

This chain joins TRBV19 and TRBJ2-1; 13 bases align to TRBD2. The germline CDR1 and CDR2 sequences are LNHDA and SQIVND (reference sequence). The CDR3 is 16 residues long. The V segment lost 3 bases and the J segment 7 bases; nucleotides outside the gene matches: 6. The CDR3 spells CASSIRLAGGGNEQFF. DNA for the CDR3: TGTGCCAGTAGTATTAGACTAGCGGGAGGAGGGAATGAGCAGTTCTTC.

The genes are TRBV5-1 and TRBJ1-2; D may be TRBD1 (5 bases). Germline V gene data show CDR1 as SGHRS and CDR2 as YFSETQ. The length of the CDR3 is 15 residues. The V end was cut by 4 bases, the J end by 4 bases, with 17 bases between. The CDR3 DNA follows: TGCGCCAGCAGCATGGGGGACGGAACCTCCTATGGCTACACCTTC. The encoded protein is CASSMGDGTSYGYTF.

This rearrangement joins TRBV7-2 to TRBJ2-7; the match to TRBD1 covers 9 bases. The CDR3 extends over 15 amino acids. The trim removed 8 bases at V and 2 bases at J, leaving 10 bases unmatched. Germline assignment: CDR1 SGHTA and CDR2 FQGNSA. CDR3 sequence: CASGEKTGGPYEQYF. CDR3 DNA sequence: TGTGCCAGCGGGGAGAAGACAGGGGGGCCCTACGAGCAGTACTTC. Full variable domain (rest looked up from reference TRBV7-2 and TRBJ2-7): GAGVSQSPSNKVTEKGKDVELRCDPISGHTALYWYRQSLGQGLEFLIYFQGNSAPDKSGLPSDRFSAERTGGSVSTLTIQRTQQEDSAVYLCASGEKTGGPYEQYFGPGTRLTVT.

The chain has TRBV12-5 and TRBJ2-3, with D uncertain. Trimming removed 2 bases at V and 3 bases at J, with 9 bases between. The CDR3 length is 14 residues. Germline lookup yields CDR1 LGHNT and CDR2 FRNRAP. The CDR3 loop reads CASGLSRMTDTQYF. The CDR3 DNA follows: TGTGCTAGTGGTTTGAGTAGGATGACAGATACGCAGTATTTT.

The rearrangement uses TRBV6-1 and TRBJ2-7; a weak D match, TRBD2 (5 bases). The CDR3 has 13 residues. The germline V and J ends were trimmed by 7 bases and 1 base, with 11 bases remaining between them. Germline V CDR1 and CDR2: MNHNS, SASEGT. The CDR3 loop is CASTVGLSYEQYF. The CDR3 region has the DNA TGTGCCAGCACCGTCGGACTTTCCTACGAGCAGTACTTC.

The chain joins TRBV7-9 to TRBJ1-2; a weak D match, TRBD1 (5 bases). The CDR3 has 16 residues. V was trimmed by 2 bases and J by 0 bases, leaving 13 bases between them. Germline V gene lookup returns CDR1 SEHNR and CDR2 FQNEAQ (reference sequence). CDR3 residues: CASSLYRLGANYGYTF. The CDR3, as DNA: TGTGCCAGCAGCTTATATCGATTGGGGGCTAACTATGGCTACACCTTC.